Listed here are 25 T cell receptor beta chains from one sample, sequenced in a study of T-cell memory formation after mild COVID-19. One entry per CDR3 protein, called by TCRdb with MiXCR from the 5' RACE reads. The sample includes 100,000 to 150,000 distinct CDR3 sequences, around 15% of them seen just once. The sequenced sample was PBMCs or a T cell subset sorted from them (not recorded which). The receptors here all came from a man aged 18 to 30 who had mild COVID-19 (a few samples of this study predate the infection). Cell type and time point are not known.

This rearrangement joins TRBV12-3 or TRBV12-4 to TRBJ2-7; D possibly uses TRBD1 or TRBD2 (5 bases each). The ends were cut back, 3 bases at V and 2 bases at J, with 20 bases in the middle. The CDR3 is 17 residues long. The CDR3 spells CASSFTFGTENTYEQYF. In DNA, the CDR3 is TGTGCCAGCAGTTTTACTTTCGGGACGGAAAACACCTACGAGCAGTACTTC.

This clonotype was detected only a few times. This chain links TRBV6-5 with TRBJ2-5; D unclear. Looked up from germline, CDR1 is MNHEY and CDR2 is SVGAGI. Trimming left V 0 bases short and J 1 base short, with 15 bases between. The CDR3 runs to 17 residues. The CDR3 here is CASSYSKEPYLQETQYF. The CDR3 DNA reads as TGTGCCAGCAGTTACTCGAAGGAGCCTTACCTCCAAGAGACCCAGTACTTC.

The rearrangement uses TRBV7-9 and TRBJ1-5, with D possibly being TRBD1 (6 bases). Germline-derived CDR1 and CDR2 are SEHNR and FQNEAQ (reference sequence). This CDR3 contains 12 residues. V was clipped by 5 bases and J by 9 bases, with 11 bases between them. The CDR3 protein is CASSVQGAPQHF. The CDR3 nucleotides read TGTGCCAGCAGCGTACAGGGAGCGCCCCAGCATTTT.

The chain uses TRBV6-5 and TRBJ1-4; 7 bases agree with TRBD1. The length of the CDR3 is 15 residues. The germline V gene has CDR1 MNHEY and CDR2 SVGAGI. Losses at the gene ends were 0 bases for V and 7 bases for J; bases not matched to a gene: 5. CDR3 sequence: CASSYSAGGGEKLFF. The CDR3 region has the DNA TGTGCCAGCAGTTACTCCGCAGGGGGGGGTGAAAAACTGTTTTTT.

This clonotype was seen only a few times. The chain uses TRBV12-5 and TRBJ2-1, with TRBD2 identical over 12 bases. This CDR3 has 17 residues. J gave up 8 bases and V 0 bases, and 8 bases lay outside the gene matches. Germline V CDR1 and CDR2: LGHNT, FRNRAP. The CDR3 loop reads CASGLVIASGGADEQFF. DNA for the CDR3: TGTGCTAGTGGTTTGGTAATAGCTAGCGGGGGGGCCGATGAGCAGTTCTTC.

The chain couples TRBV15 to TRBJ1-4; D ambiguous. The V gene lost 3 bases and the J gene lost 5 bases, with 7 bases spanning the gap. The CDR3 consists of 13 residues. Germline CDR1 and CDR2: LNHNV and YYDKDF (reference sequence). The CDR3 nucleotides are TGTGCCACCAGCAGTGCCCTCAATGAAAAACTGTTTTTT. Encoded protein: CATSSALNEKLFF. The variable domain in full, completed from reference TRBV15 and TRBJ1-4, reads DAMVIQNPRYQVTQFGKPVTLSCSQTLNHNVMYWYQQKSSQAPKLLFHYYDKDFNNEADTPDNFQSRRPNTSFCFLDIRSPGLGDTAMYLCATSSALNEKLFFGSGTQLSVL.

This clonotype was observed many times. This sequence joins TRBV18 and TRBJ2-7; possible D gene TRBD1, 6 bases. CDR1 is KGHSH and CDR2 is LQKENI in the germline V gene. V gave up 5 bases and J gave up 4 bases, with 9 bases separating them. This CDR3 has 12 amino acids. As DNA, the CDR3 is TGTGCCAGCTCAACGGACAGTTACGAGCAGTACTTC. Its protein is CASSTDSYEQYF.

A few counts support this clonotype. The chain joins TRBV7-2 to TRBJ2-3; tentatively, D is TRBD1 (10 bases). Deletions cut 3 bases from V and 2 bases from J, with 27 bases between. Looked up from germline, CDR1 is SGHTA and CDR2 is FQGNSA. This CDR3 region has 20 residues. Written as DNA, the CDR3 is TGTGCCAGCAGCTTGACCGGGACAGGGGTTCTAGCGGGGTACACAGATACGCAGTATTTT. As protein: CASSLTGTGVLAGYTDTQYF.

DNA for the CDR3: TGTGCCAGCAGTTTTGCCACAAATGAGCAGTTCTTC. It specifies CASSFATNEQFF. The chain has TRBV12-3 or TRBV12-4 and TRBJ2-1; unclear D gene. The CDR3 has 12 amino acids. The V and J ends lost 3 bases and 7 bases respectively, with 7 bases between them.

In this sample, this clonotype turned up a few times. CDR3 protein: CASSVAPGGGTYEQYF. The CDR3 DNA follows: TGTGCCAGCAGCGTAGCTCCGGGCGGGGGCACCTACGAGCAGTACTTC. V and J are TRBV9 and TRBJ2-7; D is perhaps TRBD2 (7 bases). V was pared by 0 bases and J by 2 bases, with 15 bases between. Germline-derived CDR1 and CDR2 are SGDLS and YYNGEE. The length of the CDR3 is 16 residues.

This clonotype has more than one count but fewer than ten. J is TRBJ1-1 and V is TRBV6-5, with D possibly TRBD1 on 6 matching bases. The CDR3 is made up of 15 amino acids. Looked up from germline, CDR1 is MNHEY and CDR2 is SVGAGI. Trimming pared 5 bases from V and 1 base from J, leaving 14 bases between. The CDR3 sequence: CASSDHRASNTEAFF. The CDR3 DNA follows: TGTGCCAGCAGTGATCACAGGGCCTCGAACACTGAAGCTTTCTTT.

This clonotype has just a few counts. The rearrangement joins TRBV12-3 or TRBV12-4 to TRBJ2-6; D gene ambiguous. The CDR3 is 14 amino acids. Trimming took off 1 base at V and 2 bases at J, with 3 bases between the two ends. The CDR3 loop is CASSLGPGANVLTF. The CDR3 DNA follows: TGTGCCAGCAGTTTAGGGCCTGGGGCCAACGTCCTGACTTTC.

This clonotype has a count of ten or more. J is TRBJ2-3 and V is TRBV7-2, with TRBD1 as a possible D gene (6 bases). This CDR3 is built from 14 residues. V was shortened by 0 bases and J by 8 bases, with 12 bases between the two germline ends. Germline-derived CDR1 and CDR2 are SGHTA and FQGNSA. CDR3 loop: CASSLAGAIRTQYF. For the CDR3, the DNA is TGTGCCAGCAGCTTAGCGGGGGCGATTCGTACGCAGTATTTT.

The chain links TRBV7-2 to TRBJ1-1; D ambiguous. V was pared by 2 bases and J by 4 bases, with 11 bases between. This CDR3 is built from 14 residues. The germline V gene encodes CDR1 SGHTA and CDR2 FQGNSA. CDR3: CASSLREGVTEAFF. Here the CDR3 DNA reads TGTGCCAGCAGCTTACGCGAGGGCGTCACTGAAGCTTTCTTT. The variable domain in full, with the rest retrieved from reference TRBV7-2 and TRBJ1-1, is GAGVSQSPSNKVTEKGKDVELRCDPISGHTALYWYRQSLGQGLEFLIYFQGNSAPDKSGLPSDRFSAERTGGSVSTLTIQRTQQEDSAVYLCASSLREGVTEAFFGQGTRLTVV.

The CDR3 protein is CASTLRREGTNYGYTF. CDR3 sequence (DNA): TGTGCCAGCACTCTAAGGAGAGAGGGGACTAACTATGGCTACACCTTC. The rearrangement uses TRBV6-6 and TRBJ1-2, with D perhaps matching TRBD1 (5 bases). With 7 bases removed from V and 0 bases from J, the gap between germline ends came to 18 bases. Germline CDR1 and CDR2: MNHNY and SVGAGI (reference sequence). CDR3 length: 16 amino acids.

The chain uses TRBV7-2 and TRBJ1-1; D uncertain. V was shortened by 4 bases and J by 0 bases, with 12 bases between the two germline ends. There are 15 residues in the CDR3. Germline CDR1 reads SGHTA; CDR2 reads FQGNSA. The CDR3 sequence: CASSSGYSLNTEAFF. The CDR3 DNA is TGTGCCAGCAGCTCCGGCTACTCGTTGAACACTGAAGCTTTCTTT.

This clonotype has more than one count but fewer than ten. V is TRBV3-1 and J is TRBJ2-5, with D hard to call. The CDR3 spans 12 residues. Looked up from germline, CDR1 is LGHDT and CDR2 is YNNKEL (reference sequence). The germline V and J ends were trimmed by 3 bases and 1 base, with 3 bases remaining between them. CDR3 region: CASSHLQETQYF. The CDR3 nucleotides are TGTGCCAGCAGCCATCTCCAAGAGACCCAGTACTTC.

A few counts support this clonotype. This chain connects TRBV10-3 to TRBJ2-1; D tentatively reads TRBD1 or TRBD2 (5 bases each). Trimming pared 0 bases from V and 14 bases from J, leaving 14 bases between. The CDR3 is made up of 13 amino acids. Per the germline V gene, CDR1 is ENHRY and CDR2 is SYGVKD. The CDR3 loop is CAISESRETPKFF. In DNA, the CDR3 is TGTGCCATCAGTGAGTCCAGGGAGACCCCGAAGTTCTTC.

This clonotype was observed a single time. The rearrangement uses TRBV7-6 and TRBJ2-6, with D perhaps matching TRBD1 or TRBD2 (5 bases each). There are 16 residues in the CDR3. Germline CDR1 is SGHVS and CDR2 is FNYEAQ. Trimming cost V 4 bases and J 1 base, with 11 bases left between them. The CDR3 here is CASSSGRTSGANVLTF. DNA of the CDR3: TGTGCCAGCAGCTCGGGGCGGACTTCTGGGGCCAACGTCCTGACTTTC.

V usage is TRBV5-1 and J usage is TRBJ2-5; TRBD1 matches at 8 bases. This CDR3 region has 19 residues. With 0 bases clipped from V and 1 base from J, the junction kept 14 bases outside the gene matches. CDR1 is SGHRS, CDR2 YFSETQ, per germline. The DNA of the CDR3 is TGCGCCAGCAGCTTGGTCGGCACAGGGGGTGGGTCCTCCCAAGAGACCCAGTACTTC. Its protein is CASSLVGTGGGSSQETQYF. Supplemented by reference TRBV5-1 and TRBJ2-5, the full variable domain reads KAGVTQTPRYLIKTRGQQVTLSCSPISGHRSVSWYQQTPGQGLQFLFEYFSETQRNKGNFPGRFSGRQFSNSRSEMNVSTLELGDSALYLCASSLVGTGGGSSQETQYFGPGTRLLVL.

The chain has TRBV20-1 and TRBJ2-7; D call uncertain. Trimming stripped 0 bases from V and 5 bases from J, with 14 bases between. Germline V CDR1 and CDR2: DFQATT, SNEGSKA (reference sequence). CDR3 length: 14 amino acids. The CDR3 region has the DNA TGCAGTGCTAGAGAATCGTCAAGGGCAGACGAGCAGTACGTC. Its translation: CSARESSRADEQYV.

This clonotype was picked up a small number of times. The chain carries TRBV12-3 or TRBV12-4 and TRBJ1-1; D may be TRBD1 (6 bases). The CDR3 spans 14 residues. Trimming left V 7 bases short and J 6 bases short, with 18 bases between. The CDR3 protein is CASNWAPGEPEAFF. DNA for the CDR3: TGTGCCAGCAACTGGGCCCCAGGGGAACCTGAAGCTTTCTTT.

This clonotype was picked up a small number of times. This chain links TRBV2 with TRBJ2-3, with TRBD2 matching over 8 bases. Trimming cost V 6 bases and J 1 base; bases outside gene matches: 15. The CDR3 runs 18 residues. The V gene's germline CDR1 is SNHLY and CDR2 FYNNEI. The CDR3 sequence is CASSEGAGGAAGTDTQYF. The CDR3 nucleotides read TGTGCCAGCAGCGAGGGTGCGGGGGGCGCCGCGGGCACAGATACGCAGTATTTT.

The J gene is TRBJ2-1, the V gene TRBV27; 12 bases align to TRBD2. Germline assignment: CDR1 MNHEY and CDR2 SMNVEV (reference sequence). The V segment lost 7 bases and the J segment 8 bases; nucleotides outside the gene matches: 6. CDR3 size: 14 residues. CDR3 sequence: CASKGLAGGHEQFF. As DNA, the CDR3 is TGTGCCAGCAAGGGGCTAGCGGGGGGGCATGAGCAGTTCTTC.

The sample holds a few counts of this clonotype. V usage is TRBV18 and J usage is TRBJ2-1; perhaps TRBD2 as D (5 bases). The CDR3 has 15 amino acids. The V end was cut by 2 bases, the J end by 0 bases, with 8 bases between. Germline V gene sequence: CDR1 KGHSH, CDR2 LQKENI. In nucleotides, the CDR3 is TGTGCCAGCTCACCAGGGAGCATCTCCTACAATGAGCAGTTCTTC. This encodes CASSPGSISYNEQFF.